This entry features one T cell receptor beta chain sequence. The data originate from a study of blood T cell repertoires in COVID-19. Assay used: immunoSEQ multiplex PCR; TCRdb lists only in-frame clones, some missing. This sample yields about 65,000 clones, of which around four fifths are seen a single time; about 15% belongs to the top ten. V lost 4 bases, J lost 0 bases, and 3 bases stayed unmatched. CDR3 size: 17 residues. In germline, CDR1 is LNHDA, CDR2 SQIVND (reference sequence). V and J are TRBV19 and TRBJ2-6, with TRBD1 matching 10 bases. The source is a man aged 80 or over with acute or convalescent COVID-19. Sequenced: peripheral blood. This chain's CDR3 is CASSTTGGASGANVLTF. Here the CDR3 DNA reads TGTGCCAGTAGTACGACAGGGGGCGCCTCTGGGGCCAACGTCCTGACTTTC.